The table lists the clone carrying this TCR beta chain with many counts. The record originates from a study of shared clonotypes between healthy human individuals. Sequencing used immunoSEQ multiplex PCR; TCRdb keeps in-frame clones, though not all of them. The sample has about 660,000 clones; approximately 79% are singletons. CDR1 and CDR2 from the germline V gene are MGHDK and SYGVNS. The CDR3 extends over 15 amino acids. Losses at the gene ends were 3 bases for V and 8 bases for J; bases not matched to a gene: 9. The chain carries TRBV25-1 and TRBJ2-1, with 8 bases matching TRBD2. Sequencing was done on a sample of memory CD4+ T cells sorted from blood. Subset described: CD45RA-negative fraction. This clonotype originated in a woman aged 30 to 39 in good health. CDR3 residues: CASSDRGGRFYEQFF. The CDR3 DNA reads as TGTGCCAGCAGTGACCGGGGGGGGAGGTTCTATGAGCAGTTCTTC.